This T cell receptor beta chain came from a study of shared T cell receptors in the human thymus listed by TCRdb under 2021. About the investigation overall: The study investigated the way shared, self-reactive T-cell receptor alpha chains are produced in the human thymus.

Its CDR3 holds 18 amino acids, cysteine through phenylalanine. Kept here is only the CDR3 DNA, which spans 54 bases and is read in frame from base 1. CDR1 MGHRA and CDR2 YSYEKL are derived from the germline V gene. For this chain, trimming is 0 bases at the V end and 2 bases at the J end, and the number of junction bases without a gene match is 10. The library was built by means of the immunoSEQ multiplex PCR assay. The clones in this table, taken by TCRdb from immuneACCESS, are in-frame only. Not every clone is retained; where verified, under half of the shortfall comes from an unresolved V gene, and the cause of the rest is unknown. Here the sample has some 720,000 clones; 70% to 90% occur a single time. Jointly, the top ten make up 0.01% of the sample. About this clone: It has no known antigen specificity. No base qualities exist here, and no much larger clone lies one base off it.

These data also featured in a second study, about human thymus T cells. As the second paper documents: Donors were immunologically healthy infants undergoing open corrective cardiac surgery for congenital heart defects in Finland. Thymus tissue was collected as surgical resects that were removed during corrective cardiac surgery. Biased V and J gene segment usage appeared to be present in both thymic and peripheral blood repertoires. The related research reported highly overlapping thymic TCR repertoires among unrelated individuals. The study characterized TCR alpha and beta repertoires from fewer than ten infant thymus samples and a few related peripheral blood samples. Donor ages ranged from roughly 6 to 244 days, and the cohort comprised about six male and a couple of female infants. Thymocytes were mechanically released from the tissue and were stored as pellets of 10-30 million cells at -70 degrees C. Genomic DNA was extracted from frozen cell pellets with a QIAsymphony instrument. TCRB and TCRAD loci were amplified from a standardized quantity of quality-controlled genomic DNA using the immunoSEQ multiplex PCR assay. Amplicons spanned the V(D)J region at a length sufficient to cover the CDR3 and identify V and J genes. The commercial immunoSEQ service was used to sequence amplicons on an Illumina platform. Primer bias and sequencing errors were corrected as previously described, and TCRAD and TCRB definitions were based on the IMGT database. Repertoires were analysed with immunoSEQ Analyzer 3.0 and VDJTools, covering basic statistics, V/J segment usage, diversity estimates, rarefaction and pairwise overlap. To estimate diversity, the Chao1, ChaoE, Efron-Thisted, Shannon and inverse Simpson indices were applied, and diversity was also estimated on datasets down-sampled to the smallest sample. Repertoire overlap was assessed by strict matching of CDR3 nucleotide sequence, V gene and J gene, and clustering was done by Jaccard-based multidimensional scaling. Thymus samples yielded on average approximately 840,000 unique TCRB clonotypes, compared with 75,000 to 100,000 from blood samples.

This clonotype originated in a boy under three years old with a congenital heart defect. Donor details come from another sample of the same person, matched by shared clones. Sequenced sample: thymocytes. The chain uses TRBV4-1 and TRBJ2-3, and 8 junction bases match TRBD2. The CDR3 region: CASSQDWSGRGFTDTQYF. The bases are TGCGCCAGCAGCCAAGATTGGAGCGGGAGAGGGTTCACAGATACGCAGTATTTT.